These T cell receptor beta chains were read from a single sample in a study of blood T cell repertoires in COVID-19. Assay: immunoSEQ multiplex PCR; the TCRdb copy retains only in-frame clones and omits some. The top ten clones hold roughly 7.4% of a sample with 200,000 to 250,000 clones, more than 80% of them seen once. Material: peripheral blood. These receptors were collected from a woman of 80 years or more with COVID-19, enrolled during active disease. Both conserved end residues are part of each CDR3. D genes are given only for firm matches. Clone size appears in some rows only: once, few, many, or a class for an expanded clone.

v_call: TRBV19; d_call: -; clone_size: -; j_call: TRBJ1-4; cdr3_aa: CASTPGRINEKLFF; cdr3_nt: TGTGCCAGTACCCCAGGCCGGATTAATGAAAAACTGTTTTTT
v_call: TRBV19; d_call: TRBD1; clone_size: -; j_call: TRBJ2-1; cdr3_aa: CASSIRDRYNEQFF; cdr3_nt: TGTGCCAGTAGTATAAGGGACAGATACAATGAGCAGTTCTTC
v_call: TRBV7-3; d_call: TRBD1; clone_size: -; j_call: TRBJ1-5; cdr3_aa: CARTGTGGNLYQPQHF; cdr3_nt: TGTGCCAGAACCGGGACAGGGGGGAATTTATATCAGCCCCAGCATTTT
v_call: TRBV7-9; d_call: -; clone_size: -; j_call: TRBJ1-2; cdr3_aa: CASSLAQSGYTF; cdr3_nt: TGTGCCAGCAGCTTAGCACAGAGTGGCTACACCTTC
v_call: TRBV7-9; d_call: TRBD2; clone_size: -; j_call: TRBJ2-1; cdr3_aa: CASSLTSGYNEQFF; cdr3_nt: TGTGCCAGCAGCTTAACTAGCGGGTACAATGAGCAGTTCTTC
v_call: TRBV27; d_call: -; clone_size: -; j_call: TRBJ2-3; cdr3_aa: CASRSSRYTQYF; cdr3_nt: TGTGCCAGCAGATCCAGCAGGTATACGCAGTATTTT
v_call: TRBV18; d_call: -; clone_size: -; j_call: TRBJ1-1; cdr3_aa: CASSPLDKNTEAFF; cdr3_nt: TGTGCCAGCTCACCGTTGGACAAGAACACTGAAGCTTTCTTT
v_call: TRBV5-1; d_call: -; clone_size: -; j_call: TRBJ1-6; cdr3_aa: CASSLEAMNSYSPLHF; cdr3_nt: TGCGCCAGCAGCTTGGAAGCAATGAACAGTTATTCACCCCTCCACTTT
v_call: TRBV15; d_call: -; clone_size: -; j_call: TRBJ2-5; cdr3_aa: CATSPEATQETQYF; cdr3_nt: TGTGCCACCAGCCCCGAGGCTACCCAAGAGACCCAGTACTTC
v_call: TRBV5-1; d_call: TRBD2; clone_size: -; j_call: TRBJ2-3; cdr3_aa: CASSPSGSSTDTQYF; cdr3_nt: TGCGCCAGCAGCCCTAGCGGGAGTAGCACAGATACGCAGTATTTT
v_call: TRBV7-8; d_call: TRBD1; clone_size: -; j_call: TRBJ2-3; cdr3_aa: CASSWGQALDTQYF; cdr3_nt: TGTGCCAGCAGCTGGGGACAGGCCTTAGATACGCAGTATTTT
v_call: TRBV18; d_call: -; clone_size: -; j_call: TRBJ1-1; cdr3_aa: CASSPPRQGRAEAFF; cdr3_nt: TGTGCCAGCTCACCACCGCGGCAGGGAAGGGCTGAAGCTTTCTTT
v_call: TRBV10-3; d_call: TRBD2; clone_size: -; j_call: TRBJ2-7; cdr3_aa: CATQAEAGVTYEQYF; cdr3_nt: TGTGCCACCCAGGCGGAAGCGGGAGTCACCTACGAGCAGTACTTC
v_call: TRBV2; d_call: TRBD2; clone_size: -; j_call: TRBJ2-3; cdr3_aa: CASRAGADTQYF; cdr3_nt: TGTGCCAGCCGCGCGGGAGCAGATACGCAGTATTTT
v_call: TRBV30; d_call: -; clone_size: few; j_call: TRBJ2-5; cdr3_aa: CAWSVWPLQETQYF; cdr3_nt: TGTGCCTGGAGTGTATGGCCTTTACAAGAGACCCAGTACTTC
v_call: TRBV7-9; d_call: -; clone_size: few; j_call: TRBJ2-1; cdr3_aa: CASNRVTTSYNEQFF; cdr3_nt: TGTGCCAGCAACAGAGTGACGACCTCCTACAATGAGCAGTTCTTC
v_call: TRBV6-6; d_call: -; clone_size: -; j_call: TRBJ2-7; cdr3_aa: CASRIVSLESYEQYF; cdr3_nt: TGTGCCAGCAGAATCGTATCCCTAGAGAGCTACGAGCAGTACTTC
v_call: TRBV19; d_call: -; clone_size: -; j_call: TRBJ1-1; cdr3_aa: CASSIPGKPAFF; cdr3_nt: TGTGCCAGTAGTATCCCCGGGAAGCCAGCTTTCTTT
v_call: TRBV7-9; d_call: TRBD2; clone_size: once; j_call: TRBJ2-3; cdr3_aa: CASSPSRTGGSSTDTQYF; cdr3_nt: TGTGCCAGCAGCCCCAGTAGGACGGGAGGCTCTAGCACAGATACGCAGTATTTT
v_call: TRBV7-2; d_call: -; clone_size: few; j_call: TRBJ2-7; cdr3_aa: CASSLSGHSEQYF; cdr3_nt: TGTGCCAGCAGCTTATCGGGACACAGCGAGCAGTACTTC
v_call: TRBV18; d_call: -; clone_size: -; j_call: TRBJ1-3; cdr3_aa: CASSPPIGNTIYF; cdr3_nt: TGTGCCAGCTCACCTCCTATCGGAAACACCATATATTTT
v_call: TRBV6-2/TRBV6-3; d_call: -; clone_size: -; j_call: TRBJ1-5; cdr3_aa: CASSLMANQPQHF; cdr3_nt: TGTGCCAGCAGCCTGATGGCAAACCAGCCCCAGCATTTT
v_call: TRBV12-5; d_call: -; clone_size: -; j_call: TRBJ1-4; cdr3_aa: CASGLNGNRGKLFF; cdr3_nt: TGTGCTAGTGGTTTGAACGGGAATCGAGGAAAACTGTTTTTT
v_call: TRBV7-9; d_call: -; clone_size: -; j_call: TRBJ2-1; cdr3_aa: CASSLAAGSHEQFF; cdr3_nt: TGTGCCAGCAGCTTAGCGGCAGGTTCCCATGAGCAGTTCTTC
v_call: TRBV28; d_call: -; clone_size: once; j_call: TRBJ1-2; cdr3_aa: CASSPHTLSGYTF; cdr3_nt: TGTGCCAGCAGTCCTCACACACTAAGTGGCTACACCTTC
v_call: TRBV3-1/TRBV3-2; d_call: -; clone_size: -; j_call: TRBJ1-2; cdr3_aa: CASSQGGTPNYGYTF; cdr3_nt: TGTGCCAGCAGCCAAGGTGGGACACCCAACTATGGCTACACCTTC
v_call: TRBV2; d_call: -; clone_size: -; j_call: TRBJ1-4; cdr3_aa: CASTPIKGQLFAKLFF; cdr3_nt: TGTGCCAGCACTCCAATCAAAGGACAGCTATTCGCCAAACTGTTTTTT
v_call: TRBV19; d_call: TRBD1; clone_size: -; j_call: TRBJ1-2; cdr3_aa: CASSITGTATQQGGYTF; cdr3_nt: TGTGCCAGTAGTATTACAGGGACAGCAACACAGCAAGGGGGCTACACCTTC
v_call: TRBV9; d_call: -; clone_size: -; j_call: TRBJ2-1; cdr3_aa: CASSPRGGEDEQFF; cdr3_nt: TGTGCCAGCAGCCCTAGAGGGGGGGAGGATGAGCAGTTCTTC
v_call: TRBV5-8; d_call: -; clone_size: -; j_call: TRBJ2-5; cdr3_aa: CASSIGYRSQETQYF; cdr3_nt: TGTGCCAGCAGCATAGGGTACAGGAGTCAAGAGACCCAGTACTTC
v_call: TRBV30; d_call: TRBD1; clone_size: -; j_call: TRBJ1-3; cdr3_aa: CAWSAPGQVRYGNTIYF; cdr3_nt: TGTGCCTGGAGTGCCCCGGGACAGGTCCGCTATGGAAACACCATATATTTT
v_call: TRBV4-3; d_call: -; clone_size: once; j_call: TRBJ1-4; cdr3_aa: CASSQDLRQDNEKLFF; cdr3_nt: TGCGCCAGCAGCCAAGATCTCCGGCAGGATAATGAAAAACTGTTTTTT
v_call: TRBV6-1; d_call: -; clone_size: once; j_call: TRBJ2-1; cdr3_aa: CASSDLGEARGNEQFF; cdr3_nt: TGTGCCAGCAGTGACCTCGGGGAAGCGCGGGGCAATGAGCAGTTCTTC
v_call: TRBV10-3; d_call: -; clone_size: -; j_call: TRBJ2-7; cdr3_aa: CAISGGYEQYF; cdr3_nt: TGTGCCATCAGCGGAGGCTACGAGCAGTACTTC
v_call: TRBV4-1; d_call: -; clone_size: -; j_call: TRBJ2-1; cdr3_aa: CASSQVVFGGTYNEQFF; cdr3_nt: TGCGCCAGCAGCCAAGTAGTGTTTGGAGGAACCTACAATGAGCAGTTCTTC
v_call: TRBV10-3; d_call: TRBD1; clone_size: -; j_call: TRBJ2-7; cdr3_aa: CAITSQRTGGVEQYF; cdr3_nt: TGTGCCATCACCTCACAACGGACAGGGGGCGTCGAGCAGTACTTC
v_call: TRBV30; d_call: TRBD2; clone_size: -; j_call: TRBJ2-5; cdr3_aa: CAWEETAGETQYF; cdr3_nt: TGTGCCTGGGAAGAGACAGCGGGGGAGACCCAGTACTTC
v_call: TRBV5-1; d_call: -; clone_size: -; j_call: TRBJ2-1; cdr3_aa: CASSLGQGNEQFF; cdr3_nt: TGCGCCAGCAGCTTGGGCCAGGGGAATGAGCAGTTCTTC
v_call: TRBV27; d_call: TRBD1; clone_size: -; j_call: TRBJ2-6; cdr3_aa: CASSSGQGARGANVLTF; cdr3_nt: TGTGCCAGCAGTTCCGGACAGGGGGCGCGGGGGGCCAACGTCCTGACTTTC
v_call: TRBV4-2; d_call: TRBD1; clone_size: -; j_call: TRBJ1-1; cdr3_aa: CASSQAGTGGQTEAFF; cdr3_nt: TGTGCCAGCAGCCAAGCCGGGACAGGGGGCCAAACTGAAGCTTTCTTT
v_call: TRBV7-3; d_call: TRBD1; clone_size: -; j_call: TRBJ2-5; cdr3_aa: CASSSGTGSMTQYF; cdr3_nt: TGTGCCAGCAGCTCCGGGACAGGGAGTATGACCCAGTACTTC
v_call: TRBV19; d_call: -; clone_size: -; j_call: TRBJ1-2; cdr3_aa: CASGQYGYTF; cdr3_nt: TGTGCCAGTGGGCAGTATGGCTACACCTTC
v_call: TRBV11-2; d_call: -; clone_size: -; j_call: TRBJ2-5; cdr3_aa: CASSLREETQYF; cdr3_nt: TGTGCCAGCAGCTTACGCGAAGAGACCCAGTACTTC